These 8 T cell receptor beta chains came from one sample sequenced in a study of human T cells and chemical hapten exposure. TCRdb reanalysed the RACE reads using MiXCR and keeps one entry per CDR3 protein. Among 40,000 to 50,000 distinct CDR3 sequences listed, around 12% were seen once. The time point was: pre-sensitization, week 0. The treatment is: therapeutic diphenylcyclopropenone sensitization with weekly scalp DPC. The sequenced sample was whole blood, obtained in connection with sensitization to the hapten diphenylcyclopropenone (DPC). The receptor set was obtained from a young woman with alopecia areata. Some clones in this sample may be carry-over from other donors' samples.

This clonotype was observed a few times. This chain uses TRBV12-3 or TRBV12-4 with TRBJ1-2, with a weak D call TRBD1 (5 bases). Trimming removed 6 bases from V and 1 base from J, with 12 bases in between. The CDR3 has 14 residues. The CDR3 region is CASSPGDFNYGYTF. The CDR3 DNA follows: TGTGCCAGCAGCCCGGGGGATTTTAACTATGGCTACACCTTC.

The chain carries TRBV7-8 and TRBJ2-1; 12 nucleotides agree with TRBD2. J lost 7 bases, V lost 2 bases, and 6 bases had no gene match. This CDR3 region has 16 residues. Germline CDR1 SGHVS, CDR2 FQNEAQ. The CDR3 here is CASSLSRLAGGNEQFF. The CDR3 nucleotides read TGTGCCAGCAGCTTAAGTAGGCTAGCGGGAGGGAATGAGCAGTTCTTC.

The chain links TRBV27 to TRBJ1-5; D not resolved. Per the germline V gene, CDR1 is MNHEY and CDR2 is SMNVEV (reference sequence). The CDR3 runs to 13 residues. V dropped 3 bases and J dropped 5 bases, with 8 bases sitting between them. The CDR3 spells CASSLIADQPQHF. The CDR3 DNA reads TGTGCCAGCAGTTTGATAGCCGATCAGCCCCAGCATTTT.

This clonotype has more than one count but fewer than ten. The chain is built from TRBV10-2 and TRBJ1-1, with D perhaps matching TRBD1 (5 bases). Between the trimmed V and J ends, which lost 6 bases and 8 bases, there was a span of 10 bases. The CDR3 spans 11 residues. Germline assignment: CDR1 WSHSY and CDR2 SAAADI. CDR3 in amino acids: CASRRGTEAFF. The DNA for the CDR3 is TGCGCCAGCAGGAGGGGAACCGAAGCTTTCTTT.

The chain employs TRBV7-9 and TRBJ1-1; no clear D gene. CDR1 is SEHNR and CDR2 is FQNEAQ in the germline V gene (reference sequence). CDR3 size: 12 residues. V shed 5 bases and J shed 4 bases, with 8 bases lying between them. The CDR3 loop is CASSLKSTEAFF. CDR3 DNA sequence: TGTGCCAGCAGCCTCAAGAGCACTGAAGCTTTCTTT.

This clonotype showed up many times. The rearrangement joins TRBV11-2 to TRBJ2-2; D is unclear. Germline V lookup: CDR1 SGHAT, CDR2 FQNNGV. Trimming cost V 1 base and J 5 bases, with 5 bases left between them. This CDR3 contains 13 residues. The CDR3 sequence: CASSLAVTGELFF. CDR3 bases: TGTGCCAGCAGCTTAGCGGTAACCGGGGAGCTGTTTTTT.

This clonotype occurred a few times. This rearrangement joins TRBV7-3 to TRBJ2-3; D possibly corresponds to TRBD2 (7 bases). The germline gives CDR1 SGHTA, CDR2 FQGTGA. CDR3 length: 18 amino acids. V lost 2 bases to trimming and J lost 3 bases, with 21 bases between them. CDR3 sequence (DNA): TGTGCCAGCAGCTTAGTAGCAGTACGCGGGGGCCTGACAGATACGCAGTATTTT. This sequence encodes CASSLVAVRGGLTDTQYF.

A few counts support this clonotype. The chain uses TRBV28 and TRBJ1-1; D not certain. Trimming removed 1 base at V and 3 bases at J, with 9 bases between. CDR1 is MDHEN, CDR2 SYDVKM, per germline. The CDR3 extends over 14 amino acids. CDR3: CASSLSRGYTEAFF. DNA of the CDR3: TGTGCCAGCAGTTTATCGCGCGGCTACACTGAAGCTTTCTTT. Full variable domain (missing parts from reference TRBV28 and TRBJ1-1): DVKVTQSSRYLVKRTGEKVFLECVQDMDHENMFWYRQDPGLGLRLIYFSYDVKMKEKGDIPEGYSVSREKKERFSLILESASTNQTSMYLCASSLSRGYTEAFFGQGTRLTVV.